The T cell receptor beta chain described here comes from a study of CD8 T cells in Susac syndrome. Across the study: Within the sequenced Susac syndrome patient group, over five exhibited active disease and roughly 8 were in remission. Study conclusions and caveats: None of the CD4+ T cell repertoires in Susac syndrome showed clonal expansion.

TCR beta sequences were obtained from blood CD8+ and CD4+ T cells. A word on this clonotype: The antigen is undetermined.

CDR1 and CDR2 from the germline V gene are SQVTM and ANQGSEA. The ends were cut back, 4 bases at V and 3 bases at J, with 19 bases in the middle. This CDR3 spans 15 amino acids. Reverse transcription used about 0.45 to 1 ug RNA and random hexamers. TCRdb processed the immunoSEQ multiplex PCR reads anew with MiXCR; each CDR3 protein has one entry. This sample has approximately 190,000 distinct CDR3 sequences, with nearly 97% found just once. The sequence derives from a human donor with Susac syndrome. The chain combines TRBV29-1 with TRBJ2-7, with D perhaps matching TRBD1 (6 bases). What was sequenced was CD4+ T cells from PBMCs. This chain's CDR3 is CSVGWWQGLYYEQYF. The CDR3, as DNA: TGCAGCGTTGGTTGGTGGCAGGGGCTTTACTACGAGCAGTACTTC.